Below are 3 T cell receptor beta chains sequenced from a single sample in a study of shared clonotypes between healthy human individuals. Produced via immunoSEQ multiplex PCR; TCRdb's table is partial and in-frame only. The sample records about 2 million clones, about 95% being singletons. The sequenced material came from naive CD4+ T cells sorted from blood. The subset was: CD45RA+ positively selected. These TCRs come from a man younger than 30 in good health.

The rearrangement joins TRBV7-9 to TRBJ2-7; perhaps D is TRBD1 or TRBD2 (6 bases each). The CDR3 has 19 amino acids. CDR1 SEHNR and CDR2 FQNEAQ come from the germline V gene (reference sequence). Trimming removed 1 base at V and 0 bases at J, with 22 bases between. CDR3 residues: CASSLGTLAAGQISYEQYF. CDR3 in DNA: TGTGCCAGCAGCTTAGGTACGCTCGCGGCGGGACAAATCTCCTACGAGCAGTACTTC.

The chain recombines TRBV19 with TRBJ2-1; D unclear. V was clipped by 0 bases and J by 0 bases, with 9 bases between them. In germline, CDR1 is LNHDA, CDR2 SQIVND (reference sequence). The CDR3 is 16 residues long. CDR3 DNA sequence: TGTGCCAGTAGTATAGATCCCCGTTTCTCCTACAATGAGCAGTTCTTC. Translation: CASSIDPRFSYNEQFF.

This rearrangement joins TRBV5-1 to TRBJ1-2; TRBD1 aligns across 8 bases. After removal of 4 bases from V and 5 bases from J, the junction contained 10 bases not matched to a gene. Germline CDR1 SGHRS, CDR2 YFSETQ. The CDR3 is made up of 15 amino acids. The CDR3 nucleotides read TGCGCCAGCAGCCCGGGACAGGAGCGAGCATATGGCTACACCTTC. It yields the protein CASSPGQERAYGYTF.